This T cell receptor (beta chain) was recorded in a study of cytomegalovirus exposure and HLA in healthy donors. Study at large: A prior analysis found roughly 100 million unique TCR beta sequences from about 179 million T cells.

The PCR contained 60 Vbeta and 13 Jbeta primers. Profiled with immunoSEQ multiplex PCR; TCRdb holds only in-frame clones, not every one. Seen here are under 130,000 clones, about 70% observed once, and the top ten hold 2.6%. The V end was cut by 7 bases, the J end by 8 bases, with 11 bases between. CDR3 size: 12 residues. Germline assignment: CDR1 SNHLY and CDR2 FYNNEI. This receptor was taken from a man aged 50 to 60 in good health and CMV-seropositive. V usage is TRBV2 and J usage is TRBJ1-4, with no clear D. The sequencing input was PBMCs. CDR3 nucleotide sequence: TGTGCCAGCAAATCATTTGGCGAAAAACTGTTTTTT. Translated: CASKSFGEKLFF.